Listed below are T cell receptor beta chains from one sample, sequenced in a study of response to subunit inactivated influenza vaccine. Using its own MiXCR run on the RT-PCR reads, TCRdb lists one record per CDR3 protein. The sample has hundreds of thousands of distinct CDR3 sequences, roughly 12% seen once. These data also featured in a second study, about T cells expressing NK-cell markers.

The specimen was PBMCs from blood, collected on the day of vaccination. These receptors were obtained from a man aged 50 or older who received an inactivated influenza vaccine. CDR3s include the opening cysteine and the closing phenylalanine or tryptophan. D genes are given only for firm matches. The size entry is marked missing in some rows and otherwise reads once, few, many or a size class.

clone_size j_call v_call d_call cdr3_aa cdr3_nt
few TRBJ2-7 TRBV3-1 - CASSQEGQREANEQYF TGTGCCAGCAGCCAAGAGGGTCAAAGGGAGGCTAACGAGCAGTACTTC
many TRBJ2-3 TRBV12-3/TRBV12-4 TRBD2 CASSPGLAGSTDTQYF TGTGCCAGCAGTCCCGGACTAGCGGGAAGCACAGATACGCAGTATTTT
- TRBJ2-3 TRBV27 TRBD1 CASSSDRGVLSTDTQYF TGTGCCAGCAGTTCCGACAGGGGAGTGTTAAGCACAGATACGCAGTATTTT
- TRBJ2-1 TRBV5-1 - CASSLFPLVEGGEQFF TGCGCCAGCAGCTTGTTTCCACTAGTTGAGGGCGGTGAGCAGTTCTTC
- TRBJ2-3 TRBV5-1 - CASSLADGTDTQYF TGCGCCAGCAGCTTGGCAGACGGCACAGATACGCAGTATTTT
few TRBJ1-1 TRBV2 TRBD1 CASAWDRGNTEAFF TGTGCCAGCGCTTGGGACAGAGGGAACACTGAAGCTTTCTTT
- TRBJ2-7 TRBV5-1 TRBD2 CASSASLSGASYEQYF TGCGCCAGCAGCGCCTCCCTCAGCGGGGCCTCCTACGAGCAGTACTTC
few TRBJ1-3 TRBV10-3 - CAIRNQLDSSGNTIYF TGTGCCATCAGGAATCAGCTGGACAGCTCTGGAAACACCATATATTTT
few TRBJ2-1 TRBV18 - CASSPRAAPSTEQFF TGTGCCAGCTCACCAAGGGCAGCTCCGTCGACTGAGCAGTTCTTC
- TRBJ2-5 TRBV7-9 TRBD2 CASSPEGLTETQYF TGTGCCAGCAGCCCAGAGGGACTAACAGAGACCCAGTACTTC
once TRBJ2-3 TRBV6-1 TRBD2 CASRQLAGGSTDTQYF TGTGCCAGCAGACAACTAGCGGGGGGGAGCACAGATACGCAGTATTTT
few TRBJ2-3 TRBV20-1 TRBD2 CSVTVTGTSGGSDTQYF TGCAGTGTCACCGTCACCGGGACTAGCGGGGGATCAGATACGCAGTATTTT
few TRBJ2-1 TRBV9 - CASSVGQALSNEQFF TGTGCCAGCAGCGTAGGTCAGGCGTTGAGCAATGAGCAGTTCTTC
few TRBJ2-4 TRBV25-1 TRBD2 CASSDVVRLAECRLAKNIQYF TGTGCCAGCAGTGATGTCGTCCGACTAGCGGAATGTCGCTTAGCCAAAAACATTCAGTACTTC
few TRBJ2-5 TRBV7-9 - CASSPSMLGTQYF TGTGCCAGCAGCCCCTCCATGTTAGGGACCCAGTACTTC
- TRBJ2-5 TRBV24-1 - CATSDPGRDQETQYF TGTGCCACCAGTGATCCTGGGCGGGACCAAGAGACCCAGTACTTC
- TRBJ2-5 TRBV7-7 TRBD2 CASSRSGRTQETQYF TGTGCCAGCAGCCGTAGCGGGAGGACCCAAGAGACCCAGTACTTC
few TRBJ1-6 TRBV3-1 - CASRDIEGTGSPLHF TGTGCCAGCAGGGACATTGAGGGGACGGGTTCACCCCTCCACTTT
- TRBJ2-4 TRBV7-9 - CASSFTSEVNIQYF TGTGCCAGCAGCTTCACCAGTGAGGTCAACATTCAGTACTTC
- TRBJ2-1 TRBV20-1 TRBD2 CSASGLAGGSYNEQFF TGCAGTGCTTCCGGACTAGCGGGAGGCTCCTACAATGAGCAGTTCTTC
- TRBJ1-6 TRBV7-9 - CASSPWDNNSPLHF TGTGCCAGCAGCCCCTGGGACAATAATTCACCCCTCCACTTT
few TRBJ1-5 TRBV6-1 - CASSPRGGTPQHF TGTGCCAGCAGTCCGAGGGGCGGGACGCCCCAGCATTTT
- TRBJ1-5 TRBV19 - CASSIGGVQPQHF TGTGCCAGTAGTATCGGTGGGGTTCAGCCCCAGCATTTT
few TRBJ2-1 TRBV7-2 TRBD2 CASSSIWTSGGAGEQFF TGTGCCAGCAGCTCAATTTGGACTAGCGGGGGGGCAGGTGAGCAGTTCTTC
few TRBJ2-3 TRBV28 - CASVRLQAGSTDTQYF TGTGCCAGCGTCCGACTGCAAGCGGGCAGCACAGATACGCAGTATTTT
- TRBJ2-3 TRBV28 TRBD2 CASSTRTSRRRDTQYF TGTGCCAGCAGCACCAGGACTAGCCGCCGGCGGGATACGCAGTATTTT
few TRBJ2-7 TRBV5-1 - CASSPQDGSYEQYF TGCGCCAGCAGCCCACAGGACGGCTCCTACGAGCAGTACTTC
few TRBJ2-5 TRBV14 - CASSQEWVRQETQYF TGTGCCAGCAGCCAAGAATGGGTCAGACAAGAGACCCAGTACTTC
- TRBJ2-5 TRBV15 TRBD1 CATSSSDRAQETQYF TGTGCCACCAGCAGCTCGGACAGGGCCCAAGAGACCCAGTACTTC
few TRBJ2-1 TRBV24-1 - CATRRSSYNEQFF TGTGCCACCCGTCGGTCCTCCTACAATGAGCAGTTCTTC
few TRBJ2-7 TRBV20-1 - CSARAGLRFNYEQYF TGCAGTGCTAGGGCGGGACTGCGTTTTAACTACGAGCAGTACTTC
many TRBJ2-3 TRBV24-1 - CATSDPSGEDTQYF TGTGCCACCAGTGACCCTTCAGGGGAGGATACGCAGTATTTT
- TRBJ2-1 TRBV7-7 - CASSASAGASEFF TGTGCCAGCAGCGCCAGTGCGGGCGCCTCAGAGTTCTTC
- TRBJ2-7 TRBV6-5 - CASSYSVPSIEQYF TGTGCCAGCAGTTACTCGGTCCCATCTATCGAGCAGTACTTC
few TRBJ2-7 TRBV3-1 - CASSQDRWGSYEQYF TGTGCCAGCAGCCAAGATCGGTGGGGTTCCTACGAGCAGTACTTC
many TRBJ2-3 TRBV28 TRBD2 CASSLMVTSGSDTQYF TGTGCCAGCAGTTTAATGGTGACTAGCGGGTCAGATACGCAGTATTTT
- TRBJ2-7 TRBV28 - CASTRGPYEQYF TGTGCCAGCACTCGCGGACCCTACGAGCAGTACTTC
few TRBJ2-7 TRBV12-3/TRBV12-4 TRBD1 CASSWTGRYEQYF TGTGCCAGCAGTTGGACAGGGCGCTACGAGCAGTACTTC
few TRBJ1-2 TRBV7-6 TRBD1 CASSLGSRTGGGNYGYTF TGTGCCAGCAGCTTAGGTTCTCGGACAGGGGGCGGGAACTATGGCTACACCTTC
many TRBJ2-3 TRBV7-9 - CASSLALAPDTQYF TGTGCCAGCAGCTTAGCTTTAGCACCTGATACGCAGTATTTT
few TRBJ2-1 TRBV20-1 TRBD2 CSARENRGLAGYNEQFF TGCAGTGCTAGAGAGAACCGCGGACTAGCGGGTTACAATGAGCAGTTCTTC
- TRBJ2-1 TRBV20-1 TRBD2 CSARDSYREVQFF TGCAGTGCTAGAGATAGTTACCGGGAGGTACAGTTCTTC
many TRBJ2-4 TRBV7-9 TRBD1 CASSLTGAYQYF TGTGCCAGCAGCTTAACAGGGGCTTATCAGTACTTC
few TRBJ2-1 TRBV7-8 TRBD2 CASSLRRPAGSSYNEQFF TGTGCCAGCAGCTTAAGGCGTCCAGCGGGAAGCTCCTACAATGAGCAGTTCTTC
- TRBJ1-4 TRBV7-2 - CASSPQLTTNEKLFF TGTGCCAGCAGCCCGCAGCTTACAACTAATGAAAAACTGTTTTTT
- TRBJ2-7 TRBV10-3 TRBD2 CAISDVRSGGRYEQYF TGTGCCATCAGTGATGTGAGGAGCGGGGGCCGCTACGAGCAGTACTTC
- TRBJ2-3 TRBV4-3 TRBD2 CASSQGLAWASSTDTQYF TGCGCCAGCAGCCAAGGACTAGCGTGGGCTTCCAGCACAGATACGCAGTATTTT
many TRBJ1-2 TRBV28 TRBD1 CASSFGQGDGYTF TGTGCCAGCAGTTTCGGACAGGGGGATGGCTACACCTTC
- TRBJ2-2 TRBV5-1 TRBD1 CASSLNPGGAGELFF TGCGCCAGCAGCCTGAATCCAGGGGGCGCGGGGGAGCTGTTTTTT
- TRBJ2-1 TRBV11-3 - CASSLNSRGEQFF TGTGCCAGCAGCTTAAATAGCAGGGGTGAGCAGTTCTTC
few TRBJ2-1 TRBV11-2 TRBD1 CASSSLRDRAKSYNEQFF TGTGCCAGCAGCTCACTCCGGGACAGGGCGAAGTCCTACAATGAGCAGTTCTTC
- TRBJ1-4 TRBV5-1 TRBD1 CASSLSGQKEKLFF TGCGCCAGCAGCTTGTCGGGACAGAAGGAAAAACTGTTTTTT
few TRBJ2-5 TRBV10-2 TRBD2 CASSDMSRLAGPDQETQYF TGCGCCAGCAGTGACATGTCACGTCTAGCGGGGCCCGATCAAGAGACCCAGTACTTC
few TRBJ2-1 TRBV6-2/TRBV6-3 - CASSHGLMSFF TGTGCCAGCAGTCATGGATTGATGTCGTTCTTC
- TRBJ2-3 TRBV4-1 - CASSQDISGGGSKYTQYF TGCGCCAGCAGCCAAGATATTTCGGGCGGCGGAAGTAAATATACGCAGTATTTT